The rows below give T cell receptor beta chains drawn from one sample of a study of T-cell memory formation after mild COVID-19. TCRdb independently ran MiXCR on the 5' RACE reads; one entry per CDR3 protein. The table lists under 200,000 distinct CDR3 sequences, approximately 10% of them singletons, with about 3.5% in the top ten. The sample taken for sequencing was PBMCs or a T cell subset sorted from them (not recorded which). The receptors here all came from a man aged 18 to 30 who had mild COVID-19 (a few samples of this study predate the infection). Cell type and time point are not known. CDR3s include the opening cysteine and the closing phenylalanine or tryptophan. The order of the fields is clone size, J gene, CDR3 length, V gene, D gene, CDR3 DNA, CDR3 protein. A D gene is named only where the DNA matches it firmly. Expanded clones get a size class; other rows say once, few or many, or leave the size out.

>NA|TRBJ1-1|16|TRBV20-1|NA
TGCAGTGCTAGAGATCCGGGGGCGGGGGTGAACACTGAAGCTTTCTTT
CSARDPGAGVNTEAFF
>many|TRBJ2-6|15|TRBV2|TRBD1
TGTGCCAGCAGTGGCGACAGGGTTGGGGCCAACGTCCTGACTTTC
CASSGDRVGANVLTF
>few|TRBJ1-3|16|TRBV5-1|NA
TGCGCCAGCAGCTTAGGCGATCGCGGCTCTGGAAACACCATATATTTT
CASSLGDRGSGNTIYF
>NA|TRBJ2-2|16|TRBV7-9|TRBD2
TGTGCCAGCAGCTCTTCTAGCGGGGGAAACACCGGGGAGCTGTTTTTT
CASSSSSGGNTGELFF
>few|TRBJ2-4|13|TRBV19|NA
TGTGCCAGTAGAGGGCCGGGGTGGAACATTCAGTACTTC
CASRGPGWNIQYF
>NA|TRBJ2-1|14|TRBV5-4|NA
TGTGCCAGCAGCTTGTTTAGCTTCTACAATGAGCAGTTCTTC
CASSLFSFYNEQFF
>NA|TRBJ2-7|13|TRBV12-3/TRBV12-4|NA
TGTGCCAGCAGTCTGCACAGGGTCTACGAGCAGTACTTC
CASSLHRVYEQYF
>many|TRBJ2-5|16|TRBV7-2|NA
TGTGCCAGCAGTTCCCGTATGAGGGGGGGTCAAGAGACCCAGTACTTC
CASSSRMRGGQETQYF
>few|TRBJ2-3|17|TRBV5-4|NA
TGTGCCAGCAGTCCGTCCATAGGATCCTTGGGCACAGATACGCAGTATTTT
CASSPSIGSLGTDTQYF
>many|TRBJ2-2|13|TRBV4-3|NA
TGCGCCAGCAGCCAGGGGGCGGGCGGGGAGCTGTTTTTT
CASSQGAGGELFF
>NA|TRBJ1-5|17|TRBV9|NA
NA
CASSVRCRPIAISPSIF
>NA|TRBJ1-2|16|TRBV7-9|NA
TGTGCCAGCAGCCTCATGTACTCAGGGTTGGACTATGGCTACACCTTC
CASSLMYSGLDYGYTF
>NA|TRBJ2-3|15|TRBV11-3|NA
TGTGCCAGCACCTTACATCGACCGTCTCATGTTACGCAGTATTTT
CASTLHRPSHVTQYF
>few|TRBJ2-5|14|TRBV6-2/TRBV6-3|NA
TGTGCCAGCAGTTACCGGCAGGGTTTAGAGACCCAGTACTTC
CASSYRQGLETQYF
>many|TRBJ2-1|15|TRBV12-3/TRBV12-4|TRBD2
TGTGCCAGCAGTTTACGACTAGCGGAGTACAATGAGCAGTTCTTC
CASSLRLAEYNEQFF
>many|TRBJ2-5|15|TRBV4-3|NA
TGCGCCAGCAGCCAAGATCGATGGTTCCAAGAGACCCAGTACTTC
CASSQDRWFQETQYF
>NA|TRBJ1-2|15|TRBV29-1|TRBD1
TGCAGCGTTGACTTCAGAGGGGGCACGGACTATGGCTACACCTTC
CSVDFRGGTDYGYTF
>many|TRBJ1-1|14|TRBV5-1|NA
TGCGCCAGCAGCTTGGCCCCAGGGACCACTGAAGCTTTCTTT
CASSLAPGTTEAFF
>few|TRBJ2-1|16|TRBV7-2|TRBD2
TGTGCCAGCATGCGCATGGGAGCGGGGACCTACAATGAGCAGTTCTTC
CASMRMGAGTYNEQFF
>many|TRBJ1-2|14|TRBV7-4|NA
TGTGCCAGCATCTTAGGCGGCTACTCCCCCGACTACACCTTC
CASILGGYSPDYTF
>few|TRBJ2-2|15|TRBV7-3|TRBD2
TGTGCCAGCAGCCGCCAGGGACTAGAAGGCGGGGAGCTGTTTTTT
CASSRQGLEGGELFF
>few|TRBJ2-2|15|TRBV5-1|TRBD1
TGCGCCAGCAGCGCCGGGACAGGGGACACCGGGGAGCTGTTTTTT
CASSAGTGDTGELFF
>few|TRBJ1-1|12|TRBV5-5|NA
TGTGCCAGCAGCTTGGGGAGTGACGAAGCTTTCTTT
CASSLGSDEAFF
>NA|TRBJ1-6|15|TRBV12-3/TRBV12-4|NA
TGTGCCAGCAGAAAAGAGACAAGGCCCAATTCACCCCTCCACTTT
CASRKETRPNSPLHF
>few|TRBJ2-2|13|TRBV10-1|NA
TGCGCCAGCAGTAAGGGGTACACCGGGGAGCTGTTTTTT
CASSKGYTGELFF